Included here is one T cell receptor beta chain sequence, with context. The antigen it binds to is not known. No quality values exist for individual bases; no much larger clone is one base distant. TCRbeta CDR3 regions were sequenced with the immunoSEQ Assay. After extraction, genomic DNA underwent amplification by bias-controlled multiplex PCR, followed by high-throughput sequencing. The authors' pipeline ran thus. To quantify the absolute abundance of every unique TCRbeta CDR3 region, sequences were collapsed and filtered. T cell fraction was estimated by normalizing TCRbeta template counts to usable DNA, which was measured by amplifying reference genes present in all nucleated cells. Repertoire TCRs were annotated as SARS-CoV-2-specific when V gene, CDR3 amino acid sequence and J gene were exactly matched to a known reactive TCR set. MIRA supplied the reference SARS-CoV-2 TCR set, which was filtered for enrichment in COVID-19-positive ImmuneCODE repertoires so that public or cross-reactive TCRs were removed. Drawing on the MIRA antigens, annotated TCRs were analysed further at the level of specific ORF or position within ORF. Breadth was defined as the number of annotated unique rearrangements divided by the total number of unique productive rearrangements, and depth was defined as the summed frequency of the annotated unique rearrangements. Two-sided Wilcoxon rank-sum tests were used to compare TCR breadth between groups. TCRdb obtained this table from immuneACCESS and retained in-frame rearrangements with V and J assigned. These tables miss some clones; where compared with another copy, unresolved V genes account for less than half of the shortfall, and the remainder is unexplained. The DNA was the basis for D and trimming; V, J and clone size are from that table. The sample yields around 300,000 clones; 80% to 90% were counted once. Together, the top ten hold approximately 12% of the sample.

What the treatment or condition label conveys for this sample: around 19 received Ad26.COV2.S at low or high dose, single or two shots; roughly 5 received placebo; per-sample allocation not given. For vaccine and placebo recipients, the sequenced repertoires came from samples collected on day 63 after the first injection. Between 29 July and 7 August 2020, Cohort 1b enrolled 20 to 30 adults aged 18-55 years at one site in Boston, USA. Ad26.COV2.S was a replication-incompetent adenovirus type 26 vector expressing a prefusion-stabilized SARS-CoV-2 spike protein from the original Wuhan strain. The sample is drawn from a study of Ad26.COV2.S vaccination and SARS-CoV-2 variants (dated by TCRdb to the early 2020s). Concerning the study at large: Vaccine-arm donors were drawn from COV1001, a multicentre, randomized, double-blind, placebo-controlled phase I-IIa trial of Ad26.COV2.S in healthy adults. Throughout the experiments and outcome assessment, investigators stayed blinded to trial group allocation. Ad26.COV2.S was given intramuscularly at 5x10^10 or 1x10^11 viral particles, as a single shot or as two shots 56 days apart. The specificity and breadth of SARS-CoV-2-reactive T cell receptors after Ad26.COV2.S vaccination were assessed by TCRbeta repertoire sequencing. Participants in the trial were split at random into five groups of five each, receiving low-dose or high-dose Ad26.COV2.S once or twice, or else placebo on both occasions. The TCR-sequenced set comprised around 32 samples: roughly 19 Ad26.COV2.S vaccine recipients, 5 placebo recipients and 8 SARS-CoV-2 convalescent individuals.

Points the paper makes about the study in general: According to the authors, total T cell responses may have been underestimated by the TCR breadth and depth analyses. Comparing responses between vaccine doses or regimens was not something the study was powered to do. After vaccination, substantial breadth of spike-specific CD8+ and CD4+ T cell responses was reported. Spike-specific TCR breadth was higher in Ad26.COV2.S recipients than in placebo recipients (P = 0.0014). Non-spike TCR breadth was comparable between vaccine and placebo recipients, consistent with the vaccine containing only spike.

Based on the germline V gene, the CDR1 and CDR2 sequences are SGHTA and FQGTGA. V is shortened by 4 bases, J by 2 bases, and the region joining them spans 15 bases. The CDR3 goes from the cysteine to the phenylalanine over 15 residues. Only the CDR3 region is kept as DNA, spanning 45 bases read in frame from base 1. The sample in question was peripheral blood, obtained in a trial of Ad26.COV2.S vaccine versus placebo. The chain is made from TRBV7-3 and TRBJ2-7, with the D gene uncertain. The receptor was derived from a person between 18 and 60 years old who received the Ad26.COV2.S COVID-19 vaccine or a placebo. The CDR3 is CASSSLGKVPYEQYF. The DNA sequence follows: TGTGCCAGCAGCTCCCTGGGAAAGGTCCCCTACGAGCAGTACTTC.